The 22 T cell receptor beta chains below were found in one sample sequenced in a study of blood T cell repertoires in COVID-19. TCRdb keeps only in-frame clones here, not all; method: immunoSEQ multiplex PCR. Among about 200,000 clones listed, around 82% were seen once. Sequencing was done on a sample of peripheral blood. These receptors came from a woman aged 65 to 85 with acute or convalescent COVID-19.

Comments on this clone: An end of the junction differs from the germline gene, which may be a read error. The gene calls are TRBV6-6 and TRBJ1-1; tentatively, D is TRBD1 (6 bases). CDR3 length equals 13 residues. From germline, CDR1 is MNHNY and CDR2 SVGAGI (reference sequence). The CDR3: CASSYAGTPSVGF. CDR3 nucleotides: TGTGCCAGCAGTTACGCCGGGACACCTTCCGTCGGCTTT.

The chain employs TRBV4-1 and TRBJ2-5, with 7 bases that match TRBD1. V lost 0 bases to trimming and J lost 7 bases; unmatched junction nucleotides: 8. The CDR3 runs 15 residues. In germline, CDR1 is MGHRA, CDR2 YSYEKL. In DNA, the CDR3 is TGCGCCAGCAGCCAAGATTGGACAGGTCTCGTGACCCAGTACTTC. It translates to CASSQDWTGLVTQYF.

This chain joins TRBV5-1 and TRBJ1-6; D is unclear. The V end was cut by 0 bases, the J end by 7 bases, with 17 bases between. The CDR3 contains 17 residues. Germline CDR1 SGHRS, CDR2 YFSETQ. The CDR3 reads CASSLGGRPSGNSPLHF. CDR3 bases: TGCGCCAGCAGCTTGGGTGGCAGGCCTTCTGGGAATTCACCCCTCCACTTT.

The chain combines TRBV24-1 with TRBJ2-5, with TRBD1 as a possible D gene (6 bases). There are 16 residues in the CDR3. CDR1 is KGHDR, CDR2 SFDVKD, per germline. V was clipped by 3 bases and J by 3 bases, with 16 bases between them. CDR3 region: CATSDDGTGQKETQYF. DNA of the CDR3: TGTGCCACCAGTGATGATGGGACGGGACAAAAAGAGACCCAGTACTTC.

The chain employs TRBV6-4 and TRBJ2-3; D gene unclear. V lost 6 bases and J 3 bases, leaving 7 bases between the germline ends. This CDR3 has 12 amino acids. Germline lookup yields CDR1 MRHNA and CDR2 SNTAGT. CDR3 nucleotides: TGTGCCAGCAGCGCAGCGACAGATACGCAGTATTTT. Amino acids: CASSAATDTQYF.

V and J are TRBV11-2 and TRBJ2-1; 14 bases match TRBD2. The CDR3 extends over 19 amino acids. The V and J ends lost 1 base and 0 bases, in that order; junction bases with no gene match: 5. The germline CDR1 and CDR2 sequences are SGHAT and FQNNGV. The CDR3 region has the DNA TGTGCCAGCAGCTTAGGTGGGACTAGCGGGGGCCGCTCCTACAATGAGCAGTTCTTC. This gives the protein CASSLGGTSGGRSYNEQFF.

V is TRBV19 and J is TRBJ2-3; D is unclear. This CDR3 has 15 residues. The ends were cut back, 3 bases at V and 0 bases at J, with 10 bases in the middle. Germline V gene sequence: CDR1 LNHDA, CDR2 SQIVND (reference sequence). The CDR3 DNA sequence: TGTGCCAGTAGTATGTCTAGAGCTAGCACAGATACGCAGTATTTT. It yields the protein CASSMSRASTDTQYF.

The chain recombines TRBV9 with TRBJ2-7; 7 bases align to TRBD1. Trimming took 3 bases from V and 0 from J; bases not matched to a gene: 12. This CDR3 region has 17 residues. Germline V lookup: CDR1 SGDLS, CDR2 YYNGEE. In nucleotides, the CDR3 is TGTGCCAGCAGCGCCCGATCTGGACAGGCAAGCTCCTACGAGCAGTACGTC. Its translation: CASSARSGQASSYEQYV.

The CDR3 DNA follows: TGTGCCAGCAGCTTGGTGAACAGGGGAGGTACCGGGGGCTACACCTTC. This sequence encodes CASSLVNRGGTGGYTF. This chain connects TRBV5-6 to TRBJ1-2, with 7 bases aligning to TRBD1. The CDR3 totals 16 residues. V gave up 0 bases and J gave up 8 bases; unmatched junction bases: 13. Germline V gives CDR1 SGHDT, CDR2 YYEEEE.

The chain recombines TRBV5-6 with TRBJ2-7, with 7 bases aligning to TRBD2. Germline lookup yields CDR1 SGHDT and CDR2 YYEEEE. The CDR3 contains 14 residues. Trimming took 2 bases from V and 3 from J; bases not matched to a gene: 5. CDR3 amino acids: CASSLPGLIYEQYF. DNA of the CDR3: TGTGCCAGCAGCTTACCGGGACTAATCTACGAGCAGTACTTC.

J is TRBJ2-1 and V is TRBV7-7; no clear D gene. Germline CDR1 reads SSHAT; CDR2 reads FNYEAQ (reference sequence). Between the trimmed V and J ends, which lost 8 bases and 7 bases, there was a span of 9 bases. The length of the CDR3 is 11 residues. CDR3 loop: CASFQENEQFF. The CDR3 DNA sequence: TGTGCCAGCTTTCAGGAAAATGAGCAGTTCTTC.

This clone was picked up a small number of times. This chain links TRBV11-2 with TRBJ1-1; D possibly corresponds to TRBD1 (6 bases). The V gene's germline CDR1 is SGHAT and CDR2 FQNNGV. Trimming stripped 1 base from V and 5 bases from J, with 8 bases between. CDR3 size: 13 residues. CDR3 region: CASSLGGPTEAFF. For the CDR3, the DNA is TGTGCCAGCAGCTTAGGGGGGCCGACTGAAGCTTTCTTT.

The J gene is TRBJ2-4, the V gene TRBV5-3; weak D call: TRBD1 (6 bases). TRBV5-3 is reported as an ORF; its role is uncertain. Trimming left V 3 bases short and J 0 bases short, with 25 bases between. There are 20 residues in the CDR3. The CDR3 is CARSSQGQPQGKLAKNIQYF. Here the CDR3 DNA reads TGTGCCAGAAGCTCTCAGGGCCAACCACAGGGCAAACTAGCCAAAAACATTCAGTACTTC.

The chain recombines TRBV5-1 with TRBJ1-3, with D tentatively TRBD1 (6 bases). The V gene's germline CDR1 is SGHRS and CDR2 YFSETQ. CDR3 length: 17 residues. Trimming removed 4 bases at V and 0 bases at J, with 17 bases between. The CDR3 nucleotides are TGCGCCAGCAGCCCTCCCGGCGGGGGCATCTCTGGAAACACCATATATTTT. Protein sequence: CASSPPGGGISGNTIYF.

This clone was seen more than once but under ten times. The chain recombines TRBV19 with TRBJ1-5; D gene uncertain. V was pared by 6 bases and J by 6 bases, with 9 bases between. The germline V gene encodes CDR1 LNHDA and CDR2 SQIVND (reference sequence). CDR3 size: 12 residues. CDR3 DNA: TGTGCCAGTAGCGCCAGGTCTCAGCCCCAGCATTTT. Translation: CASSARSQPQHF. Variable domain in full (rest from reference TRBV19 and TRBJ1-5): DGGITQSPKYLFRKEGQNVTLSCEQNLNHDAMYWYRQDPGQGLRLIYYSQIVNDFQKGDIAEGYSVSREKKESFPLTVTSAQKNPTAFYLCASSARSQPQHFGDGTRLSIL.

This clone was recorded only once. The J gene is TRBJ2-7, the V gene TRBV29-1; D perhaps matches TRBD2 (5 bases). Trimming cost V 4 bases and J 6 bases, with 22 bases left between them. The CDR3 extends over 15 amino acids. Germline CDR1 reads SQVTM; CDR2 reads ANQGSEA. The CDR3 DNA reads TGCAGCGTTGTCCCTTTAAGCTCGGGAATGGGCGAGCAGTACTTC. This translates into CSVVPLSSGMGEQYF.

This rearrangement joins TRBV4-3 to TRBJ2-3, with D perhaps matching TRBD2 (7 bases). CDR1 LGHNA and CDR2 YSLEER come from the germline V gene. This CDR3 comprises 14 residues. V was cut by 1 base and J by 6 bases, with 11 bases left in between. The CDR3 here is CASSQGGRGDTQYF. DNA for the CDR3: TGCGCCAGCAGCCAAGGAGGGAGGGGGGATACGCAGTATTTT.

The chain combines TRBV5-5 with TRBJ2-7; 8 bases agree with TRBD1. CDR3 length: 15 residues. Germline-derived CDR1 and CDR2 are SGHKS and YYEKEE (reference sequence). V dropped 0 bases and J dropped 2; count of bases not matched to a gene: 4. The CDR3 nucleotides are TGTGCCAGCAGCTTGGCTGGGACAGGAGCCTACGAGCAGTACTTC. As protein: CASSLAGTGAYEQYF.

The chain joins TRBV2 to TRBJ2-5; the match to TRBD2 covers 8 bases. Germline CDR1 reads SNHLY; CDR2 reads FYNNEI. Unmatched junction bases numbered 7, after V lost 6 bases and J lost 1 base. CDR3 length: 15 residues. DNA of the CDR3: TGTGCCAGCAGCGCCCTTGGGACTAGCCAAGAGACCCAGTACTTC. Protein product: CASSALGTSQETQYF.

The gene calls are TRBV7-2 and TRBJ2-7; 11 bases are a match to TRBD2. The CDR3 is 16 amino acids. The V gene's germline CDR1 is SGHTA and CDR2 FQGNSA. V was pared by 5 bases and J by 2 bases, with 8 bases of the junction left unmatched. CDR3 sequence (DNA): TGTGCCAGCAGCCCTCCACTAGCGGGGGTCACCTACGAGCAGTACTTC. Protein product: CASSPPLAGVTYEQYF.

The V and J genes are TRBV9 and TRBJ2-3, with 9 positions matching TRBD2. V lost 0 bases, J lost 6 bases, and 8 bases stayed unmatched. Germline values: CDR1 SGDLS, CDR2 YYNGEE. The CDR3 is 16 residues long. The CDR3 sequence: CASSVGSGGPRDTQYF. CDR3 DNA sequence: TGTGCCAGCAGCGTAGGGAGCGGGGGGCCGCGGGATACGCAGTATTTT.

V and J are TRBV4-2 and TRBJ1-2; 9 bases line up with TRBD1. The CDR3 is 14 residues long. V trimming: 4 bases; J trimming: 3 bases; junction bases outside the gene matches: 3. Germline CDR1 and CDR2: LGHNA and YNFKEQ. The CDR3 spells CASSPRDRDYGYTF. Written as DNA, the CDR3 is TGTGCCAGCAGCCCCCGGGACAGGGACTATGGCTACACCTTC.